Shown below are 14 T cell receptor beta chains from a single sample sequenced in a study of blood T cell repertoires in COVID-19. Measured with immunoSEQ multiplex PCR; TCRdb has only the in-frame clones, and not every one. Of 120,000 to 150,000 clones in the sample, approximately 80% were seen once. The sequenced sample consisted of peripheral blood. The receptors originated from a man aged 55 to 69 with active or convalescent COVID-19.

The rearrangement uses TRBV7-2 and TRBJ2-6, with TRBD2 as a possible D gene (7 bases). Germline lookup yields CDR1 SGHTA and CDR2 FQGNSA. The CDR3 runs 15 residues. Trimming removed 5 bases at V and 2 bases at J, with 10 bases between. The CDR3 here is CASSLGGPGANVLTF. In DNA form, the CDR3 reads TGTGCCAGCAGCCTCGGGGGGCCTGGGGCCAACGTCCTGACTTTC.

The gene calls are TRBV7-3 and TRBJ2-1; D gene uncertain. Trimming shortened V by 8 bases and J by 0 bases, and 14 bases separated the two germline ends. The CDR3 extends over 15 amino acids. Germline V gives CDR1 SGHTA, CDR2 FQGTGA. CDR3 in amino acids: CASSRLPSSYNEQFF. The CDR3 DNA is TGTGCCAGCTCCCGGTTACCGAGCTCCTACAATGAGCAGTTCTTC.

CDR3 residues: CASSLPGLAGGNEQFF. The CDR3 DNA reads as TGTGCCAGCAGCCTACCCGGACTAGCGGGAGGGAATGAGCAGTTCTTC. The chain employs TRBV5-4 and TRBJ2-1; 15 nucleotides align to TRBD2. This CDR3 contains 16 residues. Germline trimming cut 4 bases from V and 7 bases from J; bases unmatched to any gene: 6. Germline V lookup: CDR1 SGHNT, CDR2 YYREEE (reference sequence).

J is TRBJ2-7 and V is TRBV27, with 7 positions matching TRBD1. V lost 6 bases and J lost 3; bases outside the gene matches: 14. There are 16 residues in the CDR3. Germline assignment: CDR1 MNHEY and CDR2 SMNVEV (reference sequence). CDR3 in amino acids: CASRQPTGTENYEQYF. The CDR3 region has the DNA TGTGCCAGCAGACAGCCGACCGGGACAGAAAACTACGAGCAGTACTTC.

This clone has more than one count but fewer than ten. The genes are TRBV28 and TRBJ2-1; TRBD1 matches at 7 bases. Germline CDR1 and CDR2: MDHEN and SYDVKM. The CDR3 has 15 residues. J was trimmed by 7 bases and V by 3 bases; bases with no gene match: 9. This chain's CDR3 is CASSLSRGSRNEQFF. In nucleotides, the CDR3 is TGTGCCAGCAGTTTGAGCAGGGGGTCGAGGAATGAGCAGTTCTTC.

The chain has TRBV10-1 and TRBJ2-2; TRBD2 aligns across 10 bases. V shed 7 bases and J 3 bases; nucleotides not matched to a gene: 5. CDR3 size: 15 residues. Germline V gene lookup returns CDR1 WNHNN and CDR2 SYGVQD (reference sequence). Here the CDR3 reads CASKLAGTHTGELFF. Here the CDR3 DNA reads TGCGCCAGCAAACTAGCGGGAACGCACACCGGGGAGCTGTTTTTT.

This sequence joins TRBV7-2 and TRBJ2-7, with 7 bases lining up with TRBD1. With 1 base clipped from V and 3 bases from J, the junction kept 3 bases outside the gene matches. The CDR3 is made up of 14 amino acids. Germline loops: CDR1 SGHTA, CDR2 FQGNSA. Here the CDR3 reads CASSLGWTGYEQYF. The CDR3 DNA sequence: TGTGCCAGCAGCTTAGGGTGGACAGGCTACGAGCAGTACTTC.

This chain joins TRBV19 and TRBJ2-6; the match to TRBD1 covers 7 bases. Trimming cost V 7 bases and J 7 bases; bases outside gene matches: 7. Germline V lookup: CDR1 LNHDA, CDR2 SQIVND (reference sequence). This CDR3 has 14 residues. CDR3 in amino acids: CASTDRDIANVLTF. The CDR3 DNA reads as TGTGCCAGTACCGACAGGGACATAGCCAACGTCCTGACTTTC.

This clone was observed a single time. The V and J genes are TRBV18 and TRBJ1-1; perhaps TRBD1 as D (6 bases). Trimming took off 4 bases at V and 6 bases at J, with 15 bases between the two ends. The CDR3 consists of 14 residues. Per the germline V gene, CDR1 is KGHSH and CDR2 is LQKENI. In DNA form, the CDR3 reads TGTGCCAGCTCACAAGAGACAGGCAGCGCTGAAGCTTTCTTT. It codes for CASSQETGSAEAFF.

The chain uses TRBV12-1 and TRBJ2-3; the table calls TRBD2, which could not be checked here. TRBV12-1 is recorded as a pseudogene. This CDR3 region has 24 residues. The CDR3 reads CASSFFGSPPGTSGPQPNTDTQYF. The DNA of the CDR3 is TGTGCCAGCAGCTTTTTTGGATCCCCTCCAGGGACTAGCGGGCCACAACCTAACACAGATACGCAGTATTTT.

V is TRBV5-1 and J is TRBJ2-1; 9 bases fit TRBD1. The CDR3 is 17 amino acids. The V segment lost 3 bases and the J segment 3 bases; nucleotides outside the gene matches: 10. CDR1 and CDR2 from the germline V gene are SGHRS and YFSETQ. The CDR3 loop reads CASSWAPGQGYYNEQFF. CDR3 DNA: TGCGCCAGCAGCTGGGCCCCGGGACAGGGTTACTACAATGAGCAGTTCTTC.

Only a few counts were recorded for this clone. This chain connects TRBV7-3 to TRBJ2-3; 10 nucleotides align to TRBD1. This CDR3 has 16 residues. The V gene end was trimmed by 5 bases and the J gene end by 4 bases; junction bases not matched to a gene: 9. The germline gives CDR1 SGHTA, CDR2 FQGTGA. CDR3 sequence (DNA): TGTGCCAGCAGCAAGGCCGGGACAGGGGCCCCAGATACGCAGTATTTT. Its protein product is CASSKAGTGAPDTQYF.

The chain uses TRBV19 and TRBJ2-1; the match to TRBD1 covers 7 bases. Germline lookup yields CDR1 LNHDA and CDR2 SQIVND (reference sequence). V trimming: 5 bases; J trimming: 12 bases; junction bases outside the gene matches: 13. This CDR3 has 14 residues. CDR3 DNA sequence: TGTGCCAGTAGTTCCCCCCATACAGGGGAGAGGCAGTTCTTC. Translation gives CASSSPHTGERQFF.

The chain uses TRBV4-2 and TRBJ2-1; 7 bases line up with TRBD2. Per the germline V gene, CDR1 is LGHNA and CDR2 is YNFKEQ. CDR3 length: 13 amino acids. Trimming cost V 9 bases and J 7 bases; bases outside gene matches: 9. CDR3 bases: TGTGCCAGTAGTGCCAGCGGGAAAAATGAGCAGTTCTTC. Amino acid sequence: CASSASGKNEQFF.